This is a list of T cell receptor beta chains from one sample in a study of tumor-infiltrating lymphocytes in primary liver carcinoma. From the multiplex PCR reads, TCRdb called clonotypes with MiXCR, one entry per CDR3 protein. This sample has more than 55,000 distinct CDR3 sequences, with about three quarters found just once. The material sequenced was liver tumor tissue from sampling region 2. Receptor source: a man in his forties with primary liver carcinoma and hepatitis B virus infection. CDR3s include the opening cysteine and the closing phenylalanine or tryptophan. The D gene is left open where the match is weak. Clone size is not always given. Where it is, it says once, few, many or a class for expanded clones.

clone size | J gene | V gene | D gene | CDR3 protein | CDR3 DNA
. | TRBJ2-7 | TRBV6-1 | TRBD1 | CASIGQGDSYEQYF | TGCGCCAGCATTGGACAGGGGGACTCCTACGAGCAGTACTTC
. | TRBJ2-3 | TRBV5-4 | . | CASIRDTSTDTQYF | TGTGCCAGCATCCGGGACACCAGCACAGATACGCAGTATTTT
. | TRBJ1-5 | TRBV10-3 | . | CVITEYEGDQPQHF | TGTGTCATCACTGAGTATGAGGGCGATCAGCCTCAGCATTTT
medium-sized | TRBJ2-2 | TRBV7-9 | . | CASRSNTGELFF | TGTGCCAGCAGGTCGAACACCGGGGAGCTGTTTTTT
few | TRBJ1-5 | TRBV12-3/TRBV12-4 | . | CTSSPAGDSNQPQHF | TGTACCAGCAGTCCAGCGGGGGATAGCAATCAGCCCCAGCATTTT
. | TRBJ1-6 | TRBV6-1 | . | CASREVTSPLHF | TGTGCCTCCAGGGAGGTTACTTCACCCCTCCACTTT
. | TRBJ2-2 | TRBV6-1 | . | CPSSELFLRGELFF | TGTCCCAGCAGTGAACTGTTCTTGAGGGGGGAGCTGTTTTTT
. | TRBJ1-6 | TRBV6-5 | . | CASRHSGVNNLPLHF | TGTGCCAGCAGGCACAGTGGGGTGAATAATTTACCCCTCCACTTT
. | TRBJ1-1 | TRBV6-1 | TRBD1 | CACRKGTVPMNTEAFF | TGTGCCTGCAGGAAAGGGACAGTCCCAATGAACACTGAAGCTTTCTTT
. | TRBJ2-3 | TRBV29-1 | TRBD2 | CSVGGKVGGRADTQYF | TGCAGCGTCGGTGGAAAAGTGGGAGGGCGCGCAGATACGCAGTATTTT
. | TRBJ1-5 | TRBV6-5 | . | CASSYSWGRNNQPQHF | TGTGCCAGCAGTTACTCTTGGGGGCGCAACAATCAGCCCCAGCATTTT
. | TRBJ2-3 | TRBV6-2/TRBV6-3 | TRBD2 | CASSSTLANTRYF | TGTGCCAGCAGTTCGACACTAGCGAATACGCGGTATTTT
. | TRBJ2-7 | TRBV20-1 | . | CSASKEGVGTYEQYF | TGCAGTGCTAGTAAGGAAGGGGTCGGAACCTACGAGCAGTACTTC
. | TRBJ1-1 | TRBV11-2 | TRBD1 | CASSPSRGLNTEAFF | TGTGCCAGCAGCCCATCCAGGGGGTTGAACACTGAAGCTTTCTTT
once | TRBJ1-6 | TRBV5-6 | . | CANSLVGQRSSPLHF | TGTGCCAACAGCTTGGTTGGACAGCGCAGTTCACCCCTCCACTTT
. | TRBJ2-5 | TRBV11-2 | . | CAGNQTPGGGKEAQYF | TGTGCCGGCAACCAAACTCCTGGTGGGGGGAAAGAGGCCCAGTACTTC